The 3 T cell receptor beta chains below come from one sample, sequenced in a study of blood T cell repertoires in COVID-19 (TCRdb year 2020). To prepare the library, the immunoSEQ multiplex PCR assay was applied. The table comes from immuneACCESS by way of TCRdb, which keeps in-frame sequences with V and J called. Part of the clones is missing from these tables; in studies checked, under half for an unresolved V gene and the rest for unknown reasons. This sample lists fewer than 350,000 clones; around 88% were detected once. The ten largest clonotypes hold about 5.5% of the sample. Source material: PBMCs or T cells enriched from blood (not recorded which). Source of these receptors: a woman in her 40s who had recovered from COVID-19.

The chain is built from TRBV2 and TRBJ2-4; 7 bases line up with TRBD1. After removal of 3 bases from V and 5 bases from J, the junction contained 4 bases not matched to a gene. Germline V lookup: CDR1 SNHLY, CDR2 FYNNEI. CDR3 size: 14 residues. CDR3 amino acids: CASSDGQDQNIQYF. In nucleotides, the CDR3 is TGTGCCAGCAGTGATGGACAGGACCAAAACATTCAGTACTTC. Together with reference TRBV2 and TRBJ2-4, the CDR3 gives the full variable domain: EPEVTQTPSHQVTQMGQEVILRCVPISNHLYFYWYRQILGQKVEFLVSFYNNEISEKSEIFDDQFSVERPDGSNFTLKIRSTKLEDSAMYFCASSDGQDQNIQYFGAGTRLSVL.

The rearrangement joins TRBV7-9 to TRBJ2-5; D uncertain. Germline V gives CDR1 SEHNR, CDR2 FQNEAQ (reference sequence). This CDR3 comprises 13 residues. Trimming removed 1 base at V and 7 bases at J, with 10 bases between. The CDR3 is CASSLETDGTQYF. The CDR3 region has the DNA TGTGCCAGCAGCTTAGAGACTGATGGGACCCAGTACTTC.

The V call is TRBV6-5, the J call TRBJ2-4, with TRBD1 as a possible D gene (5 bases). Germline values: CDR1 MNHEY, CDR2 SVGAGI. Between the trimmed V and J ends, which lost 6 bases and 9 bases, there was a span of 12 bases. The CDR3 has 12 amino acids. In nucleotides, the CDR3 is TGTGCCAGCAGCCTCGACAGTTCCATTCAGTACTTC. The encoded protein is CASSLDSSIQYF.